Listed below are T cell receptor beta chains from one sample, sequenced in a study of cytomegalovirus exposure and HLA in healthy donors. Profiling relied on immunoSEQ multiplex PCR, and the TCRdb table lists in-frame clones only, not all of them. The sample lists 130,000 or so clones, less than 80% occurring once. Sequencing used PBMCs. The receptors were gathered from a man in his forties or fifties in good health and CMV-seropositive. The CDR3 runs from the conserved cysteine through the conserved F or W. Size is omitted from some rows. Given values are once, few, many or a class for expanded clones.

V: TRBV7-8
length: 17
size: -
J: TRBJ2-1
CDR3: CASSTYLLAGEFNEQFF

V: TRBV11-2
length: 14
size: -
J: TRBJ2-7
CDR3: CASSLMTGGCEQYF

V: TRBV28
length: 16
size: -
J: TRBJ2-7
CDR3: CASSPRGWGGPYEQYF

V: TRBV19
length: 14
size: -
J: TRBJ2-7
CDR3: CASSPGMGSYEQYF

V: TRBV5-1
length: 16
size: -
J: TRBJ2-1
CDR3: CASSLGSGRARNEQFF

V: TRBV6-1
length: 16
size: once
J: TRBJ1-2
CDR3: CASSEVGTGGGYGYTF

V: TRBV5-4
length: 15
size: -
J: TRBJ2-7
CDR3: CASSFGLAVVYEQYF

V: TRBV11-3
length: 18
size: few
J: TRBJ2-2
CDR3: CASSSTQGLAGVTGELFF

V: TRBV2
length: 14
size: -
J: TRBJ2-7
CDR3: CASSTLAGEDPQYF

V: TRBV7-2
length: 16
size: -
J: TRBJ2-1
CDR3: CASSRIATGINNEQFF

V: TRBV5-1
length: 13
size: -
J: -
CDR3: CASSLARENEQYF

V: TRBV5-6
length: 16
size: few
J: TRBJ2-2
CDR3: CASSLYQGANTGELFF

V: TRBV29-1
length: 13
size: -
J: TRBJ1-1
CDR3: CSVLRQLNTEAFF

V: TRBV27
length: 16
size: -
J: TRBJ1-1
CDR3: CASSLSSGFKNTEAFF

V: TRBV19
length: 14
size: -
J: TRBJ2-1
CDR3: CASSRDSGYNEQFF

V: TRBV10-1
length: 13
size: -
J: TRBJ2-3
CDR3: CATLDRRTDTQYF

V: TRBV7-9
length: 13
size: -
J: TRBJ1-5
CDR3: CASSSTGNQPQHF

V: TRBV5-8
length: 13
size: -
J: TRBJ1-2
CDR3: CASSLDRVGGYTF

V: TRBV28
length: 16
size: -
J: TRBJ2-1
CDR3: CASSFTGQGGHNEQFF

V: TRBV10-3
length: 13
size: -
J: TRBJ1-3
CDR3: CAINRGPGNTIYF

V: TRBV18
length: 15
size: -
J: TRBJ1-1
CDR3: CASSPRGQRDTEAFF

V: TRBV7-8
length: 18
size: -
J: TRBJ2-2
CDR3: CASSLGYPGQFGTGELFF

V: TRBV5-1
length: 18
size: -
J: TRBJ2-5
CDR3: CASSLALAGGLGEETQYF

V: TRBV19
length: 20
size: -
J: TRBJ1-6
CDR3: CASSTTALRRAQANNSPLHF

V: TRBV18
length: 13
size: -
J: TRBJ2-3
CDR3: CASSPGEADTQYF

V: TRBV27
length: 15
size: few
J: TRBJ1-2
CDR3: CASSRIGASNYGYTF

V: TRBV7-8
length: 14
size: -
J: TRBJ1-1
CDR3: CASSLGQGNTEAFF

V: TRBV6-6
length: 15
size: -
J: TRBJ1-2
CDR3: CASSYSRTGGYGYTF

V: TRBV5-1
length: 14
size: -
J: TRBJ1-2
CDR3: CASNRDTANYGYTF

V: TRBV7-2
length: 16
size: few
J: TRBJ1-6
CDR3: CASSSPRTQGNSPLHF

V: TRBV5-4
length: 14
size: few
J: TRBJ2-3
CDR3: CASSPGGVTDTQYF

V: TRBV10-1
length: 14
size: few
J: TRBJ1-1
CDR3: CASSRGQGRSEAFF

V: TRBV5-1
length: 15
size: -
J: TRBJ2-1
CDR3: CASSLGAGGIDEQFF

V: TRBV2
length: 11
size: -
J: TRBJ1-2
CDR3: CASSVGTGVTF

V: TRBV28
length: 14
size: -
J: TRBJ1-2
CDR3: CASSLVFPPYGYTF

V: TRBV19
length: 14
size: -
J: TRBJ1-5
CDR3: CASSYSNSNQPQHF

V: TRBV27
length: 17
size: once
J: TRBJ2-3
CDR3: CASSLYLAGGPGDTQYF

V: TRBV27
length: 12
size: few
J: TRBJ2-7
CDR3: CASSYRVGEQYF

V: TRBV7-9
length: 13
size: -
J: TRBJ2-7
CDR3: CASRRSGSYEQYF

V: TRBV11-2
length: 14
size: -
J: TRBJ2-7
CDR3: CASVNSGLTYEQYF

V: TRBV27
length: 15
size: -
J: TRBJ1-2
CDR3: CASSLRTGGNYGYTF

V: TRBV30
length: 13
size: -
J: TRBJ1-6
CDR3: CACVGHPNSPLHF

V: TRBV19
length: 13
size: few
J: TRBJ2-5
CDR3: CASSPGGGETQYF

V: TRBV5-5
length: 13
size: -
J: TRBJ1-2
CDR3: CASSPQGYYGYTF

V: TRBV28
length: 15
size: -
J: TRBJ2-5
CDR3: CASRSTSGVGETQYF

V: TRBV5-1
length: 16
size: -
J: TRBJ2-7
CDR3: CASSWDSSGTGDEQYF

V: TRBV29-1
length: 15
size: -
J: TRBJ1-2
CDR3: CSVEGMQAGGYGYTF

V: TRBV5-1
length: 15
size: -
J: TRBJ1-5
CDR3: CASSLDGGRGQPQHF

V: TRBV9
length: 15
size: -
J: TRBJ1-1
CDR3: CASSVLGARDTEAFF

V: TRBV29-1
length: 13
size: -
J: TRBJ2-5
CDR3: CSVEDQEGREQYF

V: TRBV27
length: 12
size: -
J: TRBJ1-4
CDR3: CASSGGNEKLFF

V: TRBV28
length: 14
size: -
J: TRBJ1-4
CDR3: CASSKTGLVEKLFF

V: TRBV6-5
length: 15
size: -
J: TRBJ2-1
CDR3: CASSSQAGSYNEQFF

V: TRBV6-6
length: 16
size: -
J: TRBJ2-3
CDR3: CASRAEALAGRDTQYF

V: TRBV19
length: 14
size: -
J: TRBJ1-2
CDR3: CASSMGTGSYGYTF

V: TRBV11-2
length: 17
size: -
J: TRBJ2-3
CDR3: CASSLRTAGGEGHTQYF

V: TRBV15
length: 17
size: once
J: TRBJ2-1
CDR3: CATSRSPPSGSNNEQFF

V: TRBV18
length: 13
size: -
J: TRBJ1-3
CDR3: CASSTGVGNTIYF